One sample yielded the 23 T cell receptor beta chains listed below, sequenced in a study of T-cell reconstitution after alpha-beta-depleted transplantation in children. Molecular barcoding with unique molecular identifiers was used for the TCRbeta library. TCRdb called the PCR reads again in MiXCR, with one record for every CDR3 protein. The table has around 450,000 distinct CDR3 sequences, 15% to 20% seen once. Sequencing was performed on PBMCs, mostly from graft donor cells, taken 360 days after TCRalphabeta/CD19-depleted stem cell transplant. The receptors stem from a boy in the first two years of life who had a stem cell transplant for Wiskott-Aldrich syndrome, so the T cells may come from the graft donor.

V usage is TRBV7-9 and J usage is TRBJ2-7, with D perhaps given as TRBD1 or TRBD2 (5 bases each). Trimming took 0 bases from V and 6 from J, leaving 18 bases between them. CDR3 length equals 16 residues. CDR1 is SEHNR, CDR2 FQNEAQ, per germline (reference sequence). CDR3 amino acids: CASSLAMGPSYAEQYF. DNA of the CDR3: TGTGCCAGCAGCTTAGCTATGGGACCGTCCTACGCCGAGCAGTACTTC.

The CDR3 region has the DNA TGTGCCAGCAGCCAAGATCCCGGGACAGCTTATTCACCCCTCCACTTT. This sequence encodes CASSQDPGTAYSPLHF. This chain connects TRBV3-1 to TRBJ1-6, with 7 bases matching TRBD1. V shed 0 bases and J 8 bases; nucleotides not matched to a gene: 7. CDR3 length: 16 amino acids. Germline CDR1 is LGHDT and CDR2 is YNNKEL (reference sequence).

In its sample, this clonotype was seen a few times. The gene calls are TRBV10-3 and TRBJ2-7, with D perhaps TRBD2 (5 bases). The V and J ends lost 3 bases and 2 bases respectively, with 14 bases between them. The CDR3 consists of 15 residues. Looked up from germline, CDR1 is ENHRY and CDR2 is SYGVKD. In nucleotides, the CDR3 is TGTGCCATCAGTGAACAATTCCGGGGAGCCTACGAGCAGTACTTC. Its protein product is CAISEQFRGAYEQYF.

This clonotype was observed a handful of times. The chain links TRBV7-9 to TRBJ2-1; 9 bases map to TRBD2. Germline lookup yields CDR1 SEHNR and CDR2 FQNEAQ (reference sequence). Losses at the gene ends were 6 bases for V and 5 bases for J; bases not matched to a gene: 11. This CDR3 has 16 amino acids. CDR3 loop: CASRSGGGAHDNEQFF. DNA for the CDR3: TGTGCCAGCAGATCCGGCGGGGGGGCGCACGACAATGAGCAGTTCTTC.

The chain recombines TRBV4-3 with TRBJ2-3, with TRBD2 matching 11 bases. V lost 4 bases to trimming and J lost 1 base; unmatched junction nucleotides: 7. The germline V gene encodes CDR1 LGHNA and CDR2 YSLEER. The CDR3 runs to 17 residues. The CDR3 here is CASSPRTSGFGTDTQYF. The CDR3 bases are TGCGCCAGCAGCCCACGGACTAGCGGGTTCGGCACAGATACGCAGTATTTT.

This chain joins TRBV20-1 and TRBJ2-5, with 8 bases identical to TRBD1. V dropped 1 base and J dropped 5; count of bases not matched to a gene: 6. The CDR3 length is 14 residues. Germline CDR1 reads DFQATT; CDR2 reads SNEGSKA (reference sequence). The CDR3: CSARGAGGRETQYF. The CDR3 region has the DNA TGCAGTGCTAGAGGTGCAGGGGGCAGGGAGACCCAGTACTTC.

CDR3: CASSIAWGRQETQYF. The CDR3 region has the DNA TGTGCCAGTAGTATAGCCTGGGGCCGACAAGAGACCCAGTACTTC. The rearrangement links TRBV19 to TRBJ2-5, with TRBD1 as a possible D gene (5 bases). CDR3 size: 15 residues. V shed 1 base and J shed 2 bases, with 11 bases lying between them. CDR1 LNHDA and CDR2 SQIVND come from the germline V gene (reference sequence).

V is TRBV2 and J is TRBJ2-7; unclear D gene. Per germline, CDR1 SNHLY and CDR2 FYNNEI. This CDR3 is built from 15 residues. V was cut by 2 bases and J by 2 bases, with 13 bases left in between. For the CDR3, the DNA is TGTGCCAGCAGTGAACGGCGCGGCGAGACCTACGAGCAGTACTTC. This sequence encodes CASSERRGETYEQYF.

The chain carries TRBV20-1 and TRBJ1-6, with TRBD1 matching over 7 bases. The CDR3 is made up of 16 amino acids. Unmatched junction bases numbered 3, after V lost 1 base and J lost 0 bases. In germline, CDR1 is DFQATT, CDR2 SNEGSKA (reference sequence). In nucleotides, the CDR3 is TGCAGTGCTAGAGTTGACAGGGTCTCCTATAATTCACCCCTCCACTTT. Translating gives CSARVDRVSYNSPLHF.

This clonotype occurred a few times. The CDR3 region is CSAGERGGFETQYF. DNA for the CDR3: TGCAGTGCAGGAGAGCGTGGGGGGTTTGAGACCCAGTACTTC. The chain links TRBV20-1 to TRBJ2-5; D possibly corresponds to TRBD2 (6 bases). Germline CDR1 is DFQATT and CDR2 is SNEGSKA (reference sequence). The CDR3 length is 14 residues. Trimming cost V 6 bases and J 5 bases, with 19 bases left between them.

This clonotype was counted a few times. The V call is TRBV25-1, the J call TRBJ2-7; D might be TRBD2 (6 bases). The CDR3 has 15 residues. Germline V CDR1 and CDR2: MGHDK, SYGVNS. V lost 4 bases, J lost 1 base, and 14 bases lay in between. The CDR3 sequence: CASSGPGLGSYEQYF. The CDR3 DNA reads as TGTGCCAGCAGTGGACCGGGACTTGGGTCCTACGAGCAGTACTTC.

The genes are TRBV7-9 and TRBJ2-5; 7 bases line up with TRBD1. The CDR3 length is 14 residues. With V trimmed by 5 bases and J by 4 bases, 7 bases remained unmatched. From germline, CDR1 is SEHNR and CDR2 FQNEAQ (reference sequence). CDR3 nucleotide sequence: TGTGCCAGCAGCCCAAGACAGGGCGGAGAGACCCAGTACTTC. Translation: CASSPRQGGETQYF. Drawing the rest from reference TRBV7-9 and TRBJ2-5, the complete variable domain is DTGVSQNPRHKITKRGQNVTFRCDPISEHNRLYWYRQTLGQGPEFLTYFQNEAQLEKSRLLSDRFSAERPKGSFSTLEIQRTEQGDSAMYLCASSPRQGGETQYFGPGTRLLVL.

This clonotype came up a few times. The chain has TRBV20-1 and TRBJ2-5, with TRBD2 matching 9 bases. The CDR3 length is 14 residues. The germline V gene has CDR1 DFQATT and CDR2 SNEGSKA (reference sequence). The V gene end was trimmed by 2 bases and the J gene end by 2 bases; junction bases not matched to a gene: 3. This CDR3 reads CSARLAGKQETQYF. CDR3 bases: TGCAGTGCTAGACTAGCGGGGAAACAAGAGACCCAGTACTTC.

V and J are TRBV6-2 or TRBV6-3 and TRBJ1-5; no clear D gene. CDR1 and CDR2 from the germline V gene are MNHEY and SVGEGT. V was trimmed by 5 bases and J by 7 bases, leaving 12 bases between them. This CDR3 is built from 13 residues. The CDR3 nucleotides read TGTGCCAGCAGTCAACTATATAGGCAGCCCCAGCATTTT. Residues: CASSQLYRQPQHF.

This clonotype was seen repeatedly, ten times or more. The CDR3 region is CASSLSPNTGELFF. The CDR3 nucleotides are TGCGCCAGCAGCTTGTCTCCCAACACCGGGGAGCTGTTTTTT. This chain joins TRBV5-1 and TRBJ2-2, with unresolved D. CDR3 length: 14 residues. The germline V gene encodes CDR1 SGHRS and CDR2 YFSETQ. Trimming removed 1 base from V and 2 bases from J, with 6 bases in between.

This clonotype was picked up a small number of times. CDR3 in amino acids: CATSGIPGQDTSTDTQYF. The CDR3, as DNA: TGTGCCACCAGTGGGATACCGGGACAGGATACTAGCACAGATACGCAGTATTTT. The chain joins TRBV24-1 to TRBJ2-3; 8 bases agree with TRBD1. V trimming: 5 bases; J trimming: 0 bases; junction bases outside the gene matches: 12. The CDR3 consists of 18 residues. Germline V CDR1 and CDR2: KGHDR, SFDVKD.

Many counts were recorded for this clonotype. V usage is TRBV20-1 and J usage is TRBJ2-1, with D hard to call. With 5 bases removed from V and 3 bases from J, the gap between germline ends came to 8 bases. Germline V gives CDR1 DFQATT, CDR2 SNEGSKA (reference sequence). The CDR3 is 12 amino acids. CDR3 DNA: TGCAGTGCTCGACCAGACTACAATGAGCAGTTCTTC. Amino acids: CSARPDYNEQFF.

CDR3 bases: TGTGCCAGCGGGAGCGGGAAGGTCGGCACCGGGGAGCTGTTTTTT. It translates to CASGSGKVGTGELFF. The J gene is TRBJ2-2, the V gene TRBV12-3 or TRBV12-4; TRBD2 matches at 7 bases. The CDR3 sequence is 15 residues long. V lost 8 bases to trimming and J lost 4 bases; unmatched junction nucleotides: 10.

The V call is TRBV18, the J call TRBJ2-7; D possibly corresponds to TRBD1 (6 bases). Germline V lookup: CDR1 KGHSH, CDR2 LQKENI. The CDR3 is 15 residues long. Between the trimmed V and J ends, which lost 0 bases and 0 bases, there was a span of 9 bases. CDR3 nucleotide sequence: TGTGCCAGCTCACCACCTCAGGGGTTCTCCTACGAGCAGTACTTC. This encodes CASSPPQGFSYEQYF.

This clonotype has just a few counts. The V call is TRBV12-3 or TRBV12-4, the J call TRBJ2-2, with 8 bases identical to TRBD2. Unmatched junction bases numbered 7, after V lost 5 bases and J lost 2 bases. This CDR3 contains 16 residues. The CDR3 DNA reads TGTGCCAGCAGTCCCCGGACTAGCTATAACACCGGGGAGCTGTTTTTT. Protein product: CASSPRTSYNTGELFF.

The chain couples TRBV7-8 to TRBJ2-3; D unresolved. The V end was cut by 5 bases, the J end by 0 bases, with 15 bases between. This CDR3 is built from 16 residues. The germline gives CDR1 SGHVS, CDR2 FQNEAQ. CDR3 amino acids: CASSNRPPPSTDTQYF. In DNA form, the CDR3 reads TGTGCCAGCAGCAACCGGCCCCCGCCCAGCACAGATACGCAGTATTTT.

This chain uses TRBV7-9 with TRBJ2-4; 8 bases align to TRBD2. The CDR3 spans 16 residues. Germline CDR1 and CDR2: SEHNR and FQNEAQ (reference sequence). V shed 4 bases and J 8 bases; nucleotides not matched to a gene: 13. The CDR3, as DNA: TGTGCCAGCAGCTCACTCTTAGCGGGACCGTGGGACATTCAGTACTTC. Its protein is CASSSLLAGPWDIQYF.

The CDR3 is CASSQELQVTGELFF. CDR3 nucleotides: TGCGCCAGCAGCCAAGAATTACAGGTCACCGGGGAGCTGTTTTTT. The chain recombines TRBV4-3 with TRBJ2-2; perhaps TRBD1 as D (5 bases). V lost 0 bases to trimming and J lost 4 bases, with 9 bases between them. Germline lookup yields CDR1 LGHNA and CDR2 YSLEER. This CDR3 spans 15 amino acids.